This T cell receptor beta chain was sequenced in a study of blood T cells in healthy people across ages (dated by TCRdb to between 2015 and 2017). Looking at the study overall: Template switching captured roughly one uniquely barcoded TCR beta cDNA molecule per two T cells in model experiments. To track age-related changes in TCR beta repertoire diversity, the study relied on deep sequencing normalized with unique cDNA molecular identifiers. The donors were divided into four age groups: young (average 16 years), middle-aged (about 39), aged (around 59) and long-lived (more than 75). To avoid experimental bias, donors of different ages were distributed randomly across sequencing lanes. The study analyzed two additional independent replicas of 1 million unique cDNA reads from the same blood draw for two donors, one aged 18 to 30 and one aged 80 or older.

The study at large found these results: Since profiling was done on bulk unsorted PBMCs, naive and antigen-experienced compartments could not be conclusively compared. Observed TCR beta diversity per million T cells fell roughly linearly with age, and a significant reduction was already apparent by age around 40. Estimates of total diversity based on one million sequenced T cells were considered lower bounds and underestimates. The percentage of naive T cells measured by flow cytometry correlated strongly with observed TCR beta diversity. Because the CMV infection status of the donors was unknown, age-related changes in expanded clonotypes may potentially have been confounded. The long-lived group showed more naive CD4+ T cells, fewer expanded clones and increased TCR diversity than the aged group, suggesting age selection.

The library relied on 5' RACE. The instrument was an Illumina HiSeq 2500. The second PCR ran for about 6 to 11 cycles and used a J-beta primer mix along with a sample-barcoded 5' primer. A unique molecular identifier was introduced onto each TCR beta cDNA molecule by a template-switch 5' adaptor carrying 12 random nucleotides. Each sample yielded at least 2.5 million CDR3-containing paired-end reads. All of the RNA was converted into first-strand cDNA using the Mint cDNA synthesis kit, with a TRBC-specific oligonucleotide serving as the primer. Following uracil-DNA glycosylase treatment, all cDNA underwent a first 18-cycle PCR with the universal primers M1SS and BC2_uni_R. The original methods were these. For normalization, 1 million high-quality reads were randomly selected from each sample, with every read carrying a distinct molecular identifier. Instead of being binned into consensus sequences, reads that shared molecular identifiers were thrown out. MiTCR, run with a Q25 quality threshold and the strictest error-elimination algorithm, handled CDR3 identification, clonotype clustering and error correction. A nonparametric unseen species model with Euler transformation was used to estimate lower-bound total TCR beta diversity. TCRdb cleaned the public reads at Q25 with fastp, built clones with MiXCR and kept in-frame beta chains. Every entry covers one CDR3 protein and lists the most common genes and DNA from its rows. What appears here as the V and J calls and clone size reflects TCRdb's work, not the paper's. Counted in this sample were about 600,000 distinct CDR3 sequences; about 45% of them appeared once. The ten most abundant clones make up roughly 24% of the sample.

The roughly 38 donors, aged about 6 to 95 years, were systemically healthy Caucasian individuals from Russia. About 10 milliliters of peripheral blood were collected from each donor into EDTA-treated Vacutainer tubes. Ficoll-Paque density-gradient centrifugation was used to isolate PBMCs, with at least 7 million per sample. Total RNA, at least 6 micrograms per sample, was extracted from PBMCs with Trizol reagent. Naive CD45RAhigh/CD27high T cell percentages were measured by flow cytometry on a PBMC aliquot from every donor. A few counts support this clonotype. What this receptor recognizes is not known. Base qualities are not recorded, but no much larger clone differs from it by a single base. For this chain, trimming is 3 bases at the V end and 0 bases at the J end, and the number of junction bases without a gene match is 5. The germline V gene (reference sequence) sets CDR1 to DFQATT and CDR2 to SNEGSKA. The CDR3 covers 15 residues, taking in both the cysteine and the phenylalanine. The kept DNA is CDR3 alone, 45 bases in frame from the first base.

Sequencing used blood. This sequence uses TRBV20-1 and TRBJ2-7; 10 central bases correspond to TRBD2. This clonotype originated in an elderly man in good health. The CDR3 in this case is CSARPGTSVSYEQYF. DNA sequence: TGCAGTGCTAGGCCCGGGACTAGCGTCTCCTACGAGCAGTACTTC.